These 15 T cell receptor beta chains share one sample of origin, sequenced in a study of CD8+CD57+ T cells in acquired aplastic anemia. According to the study, genomic DNA was the template for TCR beta VDJ and CDR3 profiling. TCRdb reprocessed the reads via MiXCR and lists one record per CDR3 protein. The sample has some 150,000 distinct CDR3 sequences; 52% are singletons. In patients chosen for sequencing, flow cytometry had shown CD8+CD57+ cell expansion. The sequenced material came from sorted CD4+, CD8+, or CD8+CD57+ T cells (not recorded which) from PBMCs. These receptors all stem from a human donor with aplastic anemia.

The chain recombines TRBV19 with TRBJ1-6, with TRBD1 as a possible D gene (5 bases). V was shortened by 8 bases and J by 6 bases, with 11 bases between the two germline ends. The CDR3 runs 13 residues. Germline-derived CDR1 and CDR2 are LNHDA and SQIVND (reference sequence). The CDR3 nucleotides read TGTGCCAGTCTAAGGGGACTTAATTCACCCCTCCACTTT. Its protein is CASLRGLNSPLHF.

For this clonotype: The germline gene is not matched at one end of the junction; a read error may be the cause. The rearrangement uses TRBV7-8 and TRBJ2-2; D is possibly TRBD1 or TRBD2 (6 bases each). This CDR3 has 13 residues. In germline, CDR1 is SGHVS, CDR2 FQNEAQ. The CDR3 DNA follows: TGTGCCAGCGCCTTCGGGGGCACCGGGGGGCTGTTTTTT. Encoded protein: CASAFGGTGGLFF.

J is TRBJ2-7 and V is TRBV7-2; 8 bases are shared with TRBD1. CDR3 length: 15 amino acids. Germline CDR1 and CDR2: SGHTA and FQGNSA. Germline trimming cut 4 bases from V and 1 base from J; bases unmatched to any gene: 6. CDR3 sequence reads: CASSSVGTGSYEQYF. CDR3 DNA: TGTGCCAGCAGCTCTGTCGGGACAGGTTCCTACGAGCAGTACTTC. Based on the CDR3 plus reference TRBV7-2 and TRBJ2-7, the full variable domain is GAGVSQSPSNKVTEKGKDVELRCDPISGHTALYWYRQSLGQGLEFLIYFQGNSAPDKSGLPSDRFSAERTGGSVSTLTIQRTQQEDSAVYLCASSSVGTGSYEQYFGPGTRLTVT.

The table lists this clonotype with many counts. The rearrangement links TRBV7-9 to TRBJ2-5; D perhaps matches TRBD1 (6 bases). Germline loops: CDR1 SEHNR, CDR2 FQNEAQ (reference sequence). V was clipped by 4 bases and J by 0 bases, with 9 bases between them. The CDR3 runs 14 residues. CDR3 region: CASSSPGDQETQYF. CDR3 nucleotides: TGTGCCAGCAGCTCGCCAGGGGACCAAGAGACCCAGTACTTC.

This clonotype has just a few counts. The chain links TRBV27 to TRBJ1-3; 7 bases fit TRBD1. After removal of 9 bases from V and 0 bases from J, the junction contained 14 bases not matched to a gene. Germline lookup yields CDR1 MNHEY and CDR2 SMNVEV (reference sequence). CDR3 length: 17 residues. The CDR3 sequence: CARGDRAAKFSGNTIYF. As DNA, the CDR3 is TGTGCCAGGGGAGACAGGGCCGCTAAATTCTCTGGAAACACCATATATTTT.

A few counts support this clonotype. V is TRBV7-2 and J is TRBJ1-6, with 9 bases matching TRBD1. Trimming cost V 5 bases and J 9 bases; bases outside gene matches: 2. The CDR3 loop spans 13 amino acids. CDR1 SGHTA and CDR2 FQGNSA come from the germline V gene. CDR3 residues: CASSQTGGSPLHF. The CDR3 bases are TGTGCCAGCAGCCAGACAGGGGGTTCACCCCTCCACTTT.

The table lists this clonotype with a few counts. The DNA for the CDR3 is TGTGCCAGCAGTTACGGACAGATCTACGAGCAGTACTTC. Its translation: CASSYGQIYEQYF. The J gene is TRBJ2-7, the V gene TRBV12-3 or TRBV12-4; a weak D match, TRBD1 (6 bases). This CDR3 comprises 13 residues. The V end lost 4 bases, the J end lost 3 bases, and 10 bases lay between the germline ends.

This clonotype has at least ten counts. The chain combines TRBV4-1 with TRBJ1-1, with TRBD1 matching 8 bases. The J segment lost 6 bases and the V segment lost 2 bases, leaving 2 bases of the junction unmatched. Germline V gives CDR1 MGHRA, CDR2 YSYEKL. The CDR3 has 13 amino acids. In nucleotides, the CDR3 is TGCGCCAGCAGCCAACCGACAGGGGCTGAAGCTTTCTTT. Residues: CASSQPTGAEAFF.

In this sample, this clonotype turned up many times. The chain carries TRBV9 and TRBJ2-3; TRBD1 agrees at 9 bases. Trimming removed 3 bases from V and 3 bases from J; junction bases left unmatched: 5. CDR1 SGDLS and CDR2 YYNGEE come from the germline V gene. The CDR3 loop spans 15 amino acids. The CDR3 DNA follows: TGTGCCAGCAGCGATGGGACAGGGTTTACAGATACGCAGTATTTT. Translated, it gives CASSDGTGFTDTQYF.

The V and J genes are TRBV7-3 and TRBJ1-6; D gene ambiguous. CDR1 and CDR2 (germline): SGHTA, FQGTGA. V lost 2 bases and J 10 bases, leaving 6 bases between the germline ends. CDR3 length equals 12 residues. CDR3 in amino acids: CASSLGPSPLHF. The CDR3 DNA follows: TGTGCCAGCAGCTTAGGCCCCTCACCCCTCCACTTT.

This clonotype was seen at least ten times. The V call is TRBV13, the J call TRBJ2-7, with D perhaps matching TRBD2 (6 bases). V was cut by 5 bases and J by 9 bases, with 17 bases left in between. The CDR3 contains 13 residues. Germline-derived CDR1 and CDR2 are PRHDT and FYEKMQ (reference sequence). The CDR3: CASSPGRRVGQYF. The CDR3 nucleotides are TGTGCCAGCAGCCCGGGCCGGAGGGTAGGGCAGTACTTC.

This clonotype was counted a few times. Given a much more abundant clone one base away, this may be a read error. This chain joins TRBV9 and TRBJ2-7, with 9 bases identical to TRBD2. Germline CDR1 is SGDLS and CDR2 is YYNGEE. V was pared by 2 bases and J by 6 bases, with 6 bases of the junction left unmatched. The CDR3 is 14 amino acids. The CDR3, as DNA: TGTGCCAGCAGCGTCACGGTACTAGCGGGCGAGCAGTACTTC. It specifies CASSVTVLAGEQYF. The full variable domain, in which reference TRBV9 and TRBJ2-7 provide the parts outside the CDR3, is DSGVTQTPKHLITATGQRVTLRCSPRSGDLSVYWYQQSLDQGLQFLIQYYNGEERAKGNILERFSAQQFPDLHSELNLSSLELGDSALYFCASSVTVLAGEQYFGPGTRLTVT.

The chain recombines TRBV7-2 with TRBJ2-7; no definite D call. The CDR3 is 13 residues long. Trimming stripped 3 bases from V and 4 bases from J, with 10 bases between. Germline V lookup: CDR1 SGHTA, CDR2 FQGNSA. CDR3 bases: TGTGCCAGCAGCTTCAGACCAAATTACGAGCAGTACTTC. Translated, it gives CASSFRPNYEQYF.

This clonotype was recorded a few times. The chain employs TRBV15 and TRBJ1-6; 9 nucleotides line up with TRBD1. Per germline, CDR1 LNHNV and CDR2 YYDKDF (reference sequence). The CDR3 loop spans 16 amino acids. The V and J ends lost 0 bases and 7 bases, in that order; junction bases with no gene match: 4. CDR3 coding DNA: TGTGCCACCAGCAGAGATCTAACAGGGGGCAATTCACCCCTCCACTTT. It specifies CATSRDLTGGNSPLHF.

The chain has TRBV10-3 and TRBJ2-7; 9 bases align to TRBD1. The V segment lost 10 bases and the J segment 4 bases; nucleotides outside the gene matches: 8. The germline V gene encodes CDR1 ENHRY and CDR2 SYGVKD. The CDR3 totals 13 residues. CDR3 protein: CATLGQGYYEQYF. CDR3 sequence (DNA): TGTGCCACCCTCGGACAGGGGTATTACGAGCAGTACTTC.